This TCR beta chain was recorded in a study of blood T cell repertoires in COVID-19. Study information: Acute and convalescent COVID-19 samples came from the United States, Italy and Spain. Nucleic acid was either cDNA or gDNA, and it came from T cells, B-cell-depleted T cells, or PBMCs.

The CDR3 is 19 amino acids. V lost 3 bases to trimming and J lost 0 bases; unmatched junction nucleotides: 15. Germline CDR1 is SGHRS and CDR2 is YFSETQ. In the study's own analysis: Using reference gene primer amplification, nucleated cell counts were estimated. The assay was immunoSEQ multiplex PCR, and TCRdb's table has in-frame clones only and misses some. The D gene and trimming were derived from the DNA, and the V and J assignments and clone size from that table. The repertoire holds roughly 66,000 clones, with roughly 84% as singletons. This TCR was recovered from a woman aged 55-70 years with acute or convalescent COVID-19. Material: peripheral blood. The chain uses TRBV5-1 and TRBJ2-7, with TRBD2 identical over 10 bases. CDR3 DNA sequence: TGCGCCAGCAGCTCTACTGTAGCGGGGGGACCCGTTAGCTCCTACGAGCAGTACTTC. This codes for CASSSTVAGGPVSSYEQYF.